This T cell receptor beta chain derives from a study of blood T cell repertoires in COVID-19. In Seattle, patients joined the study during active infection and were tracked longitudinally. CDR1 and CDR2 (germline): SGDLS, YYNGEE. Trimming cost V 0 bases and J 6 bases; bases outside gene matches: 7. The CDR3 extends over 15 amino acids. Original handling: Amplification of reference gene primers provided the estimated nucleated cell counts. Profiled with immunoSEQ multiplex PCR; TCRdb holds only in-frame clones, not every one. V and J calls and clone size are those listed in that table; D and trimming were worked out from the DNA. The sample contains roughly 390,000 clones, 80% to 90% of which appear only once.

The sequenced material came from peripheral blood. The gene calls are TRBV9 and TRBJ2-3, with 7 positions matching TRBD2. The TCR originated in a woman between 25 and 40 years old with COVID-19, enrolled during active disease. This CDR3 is CASSVGAGDSDTQYF. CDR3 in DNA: TGTGCCAGCAGCGTAGGGGCGGGAGATAGCGATACGCAGTATTTT.